A single T cell receptor (beta chain) is shown here with its context. Its antigen is unidentified. Each TCR beta cDNA library carried unique molecular identifiers. TCRdb re-called the PCR reads with MiXCR, one entry per CDR3 protein. This sample has 180,000 or so distinct CDR3 sequences, with approximately 30% found just once. The data are from a study of post-analysis software for immune sequencing data. Broader study findings: The study found TRBV5-6, TRBV5-1 and TRBV20-1 among four to six TRBV segments more frequent in patients than controls.

The CDR3 sequence is 12 residues long. The junction had 4 bases not matched to a gene; V was cut back by 7 bases and J by 4 bases. Per germline, CDR1 GTSNPN and CDR2 SVGIG (reference sequence). The TCR was taken from a girl aged 2-17 years with multiple sclerosis. Sequenced material: blood. The rearrangement links TRBV30 to TRBJ2-3, with 8 bases that match TRBD1. The CDR3 is CASGQGADTQYF. The CDR3 region has the DNA TGTGCCTCCGGACAGGGAGCAGATACGCAGTATTTT.